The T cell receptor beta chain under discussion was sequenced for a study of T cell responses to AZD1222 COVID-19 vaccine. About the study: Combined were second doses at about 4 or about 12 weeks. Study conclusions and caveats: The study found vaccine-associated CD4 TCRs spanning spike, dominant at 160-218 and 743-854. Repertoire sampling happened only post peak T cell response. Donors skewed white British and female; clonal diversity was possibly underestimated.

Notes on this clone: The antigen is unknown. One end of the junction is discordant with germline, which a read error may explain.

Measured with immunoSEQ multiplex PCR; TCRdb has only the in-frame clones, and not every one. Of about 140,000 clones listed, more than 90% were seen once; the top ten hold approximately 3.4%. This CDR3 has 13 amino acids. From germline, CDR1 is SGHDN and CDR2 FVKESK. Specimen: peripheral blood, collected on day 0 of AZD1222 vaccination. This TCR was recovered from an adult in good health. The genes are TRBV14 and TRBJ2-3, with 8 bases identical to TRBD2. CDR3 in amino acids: CASSQEAREAADF. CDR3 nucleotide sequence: TGTGCCAGCAGCCAAGAGGCGCGGGAGGCCGCGGATTTT.